Below, 11 T cell receptor beta chains from the same sample are listed, as sequenced in a study of a mutant IDH1 vaccine in newly diagnosed glioma. Assay: immunoSEQ multiplex PCR; the TCRdb copy retains only in-frame clones and omits some. This sample has 33,000 or so clones, with roughly three quarters found just once. The sample's time point: week 35, safety follow-up. The vaccine gave 300 ug of a 20-mer mutant IDH1 peptide subcutaneously per dose. These receptors' antigens are unknown. Sample: PBMCs, taken from a glioma patient whose treatment included an IDH1 peptide vaccine. These receptors originate from a woman younger than 45 with glioma. Some clones in this sample may be carry-over from other donors' samples.

The chain carries TRBV6-6 and TRBJ1-3; possible D gene TRBD1, 5 bases. Germline V gene data show CDR1 as MNHNY and CDR2 as SVGAGI (reference sequence). The length of the CDR3 is 13 residues. The CDR3 loop is CAGALESGNTIYF. The CDR3 nucleotides are TGTGCTGGGGCCCTCGAGTCTGGAAACACCATATATTTT.

The table lists this clone with a count of one. The chain has TRBV5-8 and TRBJ2-5; weak D call: TRBD1 (5 bases). This CDR3 is built from 14 residues. Looked up from germline, CDR1 is SGHTS and CDR2 is YDEGEE. V lost 3 bases to trimming and J lost 5 bases, with 14 bases between them. CDR3 amino acids: CASSSRVNGETQYF. The CDR3 coding sequence is TGTGCCAGCAGCTCCAGGGTCAACGGCGAGACCCAGTACTTC.

The sample holds a few counts of this clone. V usage is TRBV5-6 and J usage is TRBJ2-3, with D perhaps matching TRBD1 or TRBD2 (5 bases each). V was pared by 0 bases and J by 6 bases, with 5 bases between. The germline V gene encodes CDR1 SGHDT and CDR2 YYEEEE. This CDR3 has 12 residues. The CDR3 loop reads CASSLGGDTQYF. The CDR3 nucleotides are TGTGCCAGCAGCTTGGGGGGGGATACGCAGTATTTT.

This clone was counted once. The chain combines TRBV2 with TRBJ2-3; 7 bases line up with TRBD2. Trimming cost V 8 bases and J 5 bases; bases outside gene matches: 10. CDR3 size: 14 residues. Germline V lookup: CDR1 SNHLY, CDR2 FYNNEI. CDR3 DNA: TGTGCCAGCGGCCCTGGGGGGGTGAAAGATACGCAGTATTTT. Amino acid sequence: CASGPGGVKDTQYF.

This clone appeared once. The genes are TRBV10-1 and TRBJ2-2; TRBD1 agrees at 9 bases. CDR3 length: 15 amino acids. Germline CDR1 is WNHNN and CDR2 is SYGVQD (reference sequence). After removal of 6 bases from V and 2 bases from J, the junction contained 4 bases not matched to a gene. The CDR3 DNA follows: TGCGCCAGCAGCAGGACAGGGGTAAACACCGGGGAGCTGTTTTTT. Protein product: CASSRTGVNTGELFF.

J is TRBJ1-5 and V is TRBV6-1; D may be TRBD1 (5 bases). Germline V gene data show CDR1 as MNHNS and CDR2 as SASEGT. This CDR3 has 15 residues. Trimming removed 3 bases from V and 2 bases from J, with 11 bases in between. The DNA of the CDR3 is TGTGCCAGCAGTGACAGGGTAGGAGGCAATCAGCCCCAGCATTTT. Amino acid sequence: CASSDRVGGNQPQHF.

V usage is TRBV4-1 and J usage is TRBJ2-3, with TRBD1 matching 9 bases. V shed 1 base and J 7 bases; nucleotides not matched to a gene: 6. CDR3 length equals 15 residues. Germline V gene lookup returns CDR1 MGHRA and CDR2 YSYEKL. As DNA, the CDR3 is TGCGCCAGCAGCCAAGTCACGGGACAGGGTCATACGCAGTATTTT. Encoded protein: CASSQVTGQGHTQYF.

This clone has a single count. V gene TRBV4-1 combines with J gene TRBJ2-2; tentatively, D is TRBD1 (6 bases). V lost 2 bases and J 5 bases, leaving 18 bases between the germline ends. In germline, CDR1 is MGHRA, CDR2 YSYEKL. The CDR3 is 17 amino acids. CDR3 DNA sequence: TGCGCCAGCAGCCAATCCAGGGGCAATGCGTGGACCGGGGAGCTGTTTTTT. Translating gives CASSQSRGNAWTGELFF.

The chain carries TRBV28 and TRBJ1-2; 7 bases match TRBD1. The CDR3 has 15 residues. The V and J ends lost 3 bases and 7 bases, in that order; junction bases with no gene match: 11. Germline V gives CDR1 MDHEN, CDR2 SYDVKM. CDR3 loop: CASSFRKQGRRGYTF. CDR3 sequence (DNA): TGTGCCAGCAGTTTCCGAAAACAGGGGCGGCGTGGCTACACCTTC.

This clone occurred a few times. The genes are TRBV5-4 and TRBJ2-3; TRBD2 aligns across 7 bases. Trimming removed 5 bases from V and 2 bases from J; junction bases left unmatched: 8. Germline loops: CDR1 SGHNT, CDR2 YYREEE (reference sequence). The CDR3 length is 15 residues. The CDR3 DNA reads TGTGCCAGCAGTCGCGGACTAGATTCCACAGATACGCAGTATTTT. Its translation: CASSRGLDSTDTQYF. The variable domain in full, completed from reference TRBV5-4 and TRBJ2-3, reads ETGVTQSPTHLIKTRGQQVTLRCSSQSGHNTVSWYQQALGQGPQFIFQYYREEENGRGNFPPRFSGLQFPNYSSELNVNALELDDSALYLCASSRGLDSTDTQYFGPGTRLTVL.

A few counts support this clone. V gene TRBV28 combines with J gene TRBJ1-5, with D perhaps matching TRBD1 (5 bases). The germline V gene has CDR1 MDHEN and CDR2 SYDVKM. Trimming removed 4 bases from V and 2 bases from J, with 9 bases in between. CDR3 length equals 14 residues. The CDR3, as DNA: TGTGCCAGCAGTTGGAGGGGCCGCAATCAGCCCCAGCATTTT. Amino acid sequence: CASSWRGRNQPQHF.